The 18 T cell receptor beta chains listed next were all sequenced from one sample in a study of T cell responses to AZD1222 COVID-19 vaccine. Sequencing was performed with immunoSEQ multiplex PCR; in TCRdb, only in-frame clones are kept and a portion is missing. Here the sample spans nearly 110,000 clones, around 92% being singletons. The sample in question was peripheral blood, obtained 28 days after the second AZD1222 dose. The receptor set was obtained from an adult who received the AZD1222 COVID-19 vaccine.

J is TRBJ1-1 and V is TRBV5-4; TRBD1 is a possible D gene (6 bases). Trimming took 4 bases from V and 3 from J, leaving 16 bases between them. The CDR3 is 15 amino acids. Per the germline V gene, CDR1 is SGHNT and CDR2 is YYREEE (reference sequence). In nucleotides, the CDR3 is TGTGCCAGCAGCCTCCCCGTCGGGGGGCACACTGAAGCTTTCTTT. It encodes CASSLPVGGHTEAFF.

Regarding this clone: At one end, the junction sequence differs from germline, possibly due to a read error. The CDR3 DNA reads as TGTGCCACCAGGTCCGGGACAGGGGACTGGGGATCCAACTTC. It encodes CATRSGTGDWGSNF. The chain joins TRBV24-1 to TRBJ2-5; 10 bases are shared with TRBD1. CDR3 size: 14 residues. CDR1 is KGHDR, CDR2 SFDVKD, per germline.

V is TRBV28 and J is TRBJ1-5, with no clear D. Germline V CDR1 and CDR2: MDHEN, SYDVKM. CDR3 length: 15 amino acids. V lost 2 bases and J 6 bases, leaving 14 bases between the germline ends. CDR3 sequence: CASSLGSAEGQPQHF. CDR3 in DNA: TGTGCCAGCAGTTTAGGGTCGGCAGAAGGTCAGCCCCAGCATTTT.

The genes are TRBV9 and TRBJ2-7; 10 bases align to TRBD1. The J segment lost 6 bases and the V segment lost 0 bases, leaving 9 bases of the junction unmatched. CDR1 SGDLS and CDR2 YYNGEE come from the germline V gene. CDR3 length: 16 residues. The CDR3 sequence: CASSVASGQGEGEQYF. The CDR3 DNA reads TGTGCCAGCAGCGTAGCTTCTGGACAGGGGGAAGGCGAGCAGTACTTC.

The gene calls are TRBV7-6 and TRBJ1-6, with TRBD1 as a possible D gene (5 bases). Germline CDR1 reads SGHVS; CDR2 reads FNYEAQ. The CDR3 covers 15 residues. V was cut by 4 bases and J by 8 bases, with 15 bases left in between. The CDR3 sequence is CASSSTGTDYSPLHF. CDR3 bases: TGTGCCAGCAGCTCAACCGGGACGGATTATTCACCCCTCCACTTT.

This clone is a singleton in its sample. V and J are TRBV15 and TRBJ2-1; 8 nucleotides align to TRBD1. The CDR3 has 14 residues. J was trimmed by 2 bases and V by 7 bases; bases with no gene match: 4. Germline-derived CDR1 and CDR2 are LNHNV and YYDKDF (reference sequence). CDR3 amino acids: CATKGQGPYNEQFF. DNA for the CDR3: TGTGCCACCAAAGGACAGGGCCCCTACAATGAGCAGTTCTTC.

The chain joins TRBV20-1 to TRBJ2-2, with a weak D call TRBD1 (5 bases). The CDR3 consists of 14 residues. Germline CDR1 is DFQATT and CDR2 is SNEGSKA (reference sequence). Trimming removed 3 bases from V and 5 bases from J, with 13 bases in between. The CDR3 protein is CSASPRVGTGELFF. Written as DNA, the CDR3 is TGCAGTGCTAGTCCCAGGGTTGGAACCGGGGAGCTGTTTTTT.

The V call is TRBV18, the J call TRBJ2-7, with a possible D match to TRBD1 (5 bases). Looked up from germline, CDR1 is KGHSH and CDR2 is LQKENI. The CDR3 consists of 15 residues. Trimming removed 0 bases from V and 4 bases from J, with 13 bases in between. CDR3 bases: TGTGCCAGCTCACCACCAGGGCAGGGCAGATACGAGCAGTACTTC. The encoded protein is CASSPPGQGRYEQYF.

The chain links TRBV27 to TRBJ2-2, with D perhaps matching TRBD2 (7 bases). The V end lost 1 base, the J end lost 6 bases, and 9 bases lay between the germline ends. This CDR3 is 14 amino acids long. Looked up from germline, CDR1 is MNHEY and CDR2 is SMNVEV (reference sequence). The CDR3 nucleotides read TGTGCCAGCAGTTTATACGGGGGGCCCGGGGAGCTGTTTTTT. This encodes CASSLYGGPGELFF.

The gene calls are TRBV29-1 and TRBJ2-1; unclear D gene. Germline lookup yields CDR1 SQVTM and CDR2 ANQGSEA. This CDR3 has 13 residues. V was cut by 4 bases and J by 4 bases, with 11 bases left in between. As DNA, the CDR3 is TGCAGCGTTGCTGATGGGAAATACAATGAGCAGTTCTTC. Protein sequence: CSVADGKYNEQFF.

In its sample, this clone was seen once. The rearrangement links TRBV27 to TRBJ1-6, with 7 bases fitting TRBD1. Germline V gives CDR1 MNHEY, CDR2 SMNVEV (reference sequence). The ends lost 2 bases at V and 8 bases at J; junction bases unmatched: 6. The CDR3 is made up of 15 amino acids. The DNA of the CDR3 is TGTGCCAGCAGTTTAAGGCCAGGGGGAGATTCACCCCTCCACTTT. The encoded protein is CASSLRPGGDSPLHF.

This chain connects TRBV28 to TRBJ2-5; maybe TRBD2 (7 bases). The CDR3 has 15 residues. Per germline, CDR1 MDHEN and CDR2 SYDVKM. Deletions cut 4 bases from V and 5 bases from J, with 17 bases between. The CDR3 bases are TGTGCCAGCAGTTCCCAGCGGGGAGGGGGGGAGACCCAGTACTTC. Its translation: CASSSQRGGGETQYF.

This clone was detected ten times or more. This CDR3 reads CASKGRGMRGNQPQHF. The CDR3 coding sequence is TGCGCCAGCAAAGGTCGGGGAATGAGGGGCAATCAGCCCCAGCATTTT. V is TRBV10-1 and J is TRBJ1-5; D is ambiguous. This CDR3 contains 16 residues. Trimming took off 7 bases at V and 2 bases at J, with 18 bases between the two ends. Looked up from germline, CDR1 is WNHNN and CDR2 is SYGVQD (reference sequence).

This chain links TRBV28 with TRBJ1-4; 9 positions agree with TRBD1. V shed 8 bases, J shed 4 bases, and the junction held 5 bases outside the gene matches. Germline values: CDR1 MDHEN, CDR2 SYDVKM. CDR3 size: 14 residues. CDR3 bases: TGTGCCAGCTCCCAGGGACAGGGTAATGAAAAACTGTTTTTT. The encoded protein is CASSQGQGNEKLFF.

This clone was seen only once. The CDR3 coding sequence is TGTGCCAGCAGTTTCTCCTACGAGCAGTACTTC. Translated, it gives CASSFSYEQYF. J is TRBJ2-7 and V is TRBV6-2 or TRBV6-3, with D unresolved. Trimming took 4 bases from V and 0 from J, leaving 1 base between them. The CDR3 length is 11 residues. The germline V gene encodes CDR1 MNHEY and CDR2 SVGEGT.

CDR3 protein: CARGDRAPYGYTF. CDR3 nucleotide sequence: TGTGCCAGGGGGGACAGGGCCCCATATGGCTACACCTTC. The chain combines TRBV2 with TRBJ1-2; 9 nucleotides agree with TRBD1. Germline trimming cut 9 bases from V and 5 bases from J; bases unmatched to any gene: 7. Germline V CDR1 and CDR2: SNHLY, FYNNEI. This CDR3 is 13 amino acids long.

This sequence joins TRBV6-6 and TRBJ2-1; possibly TRBD2 for D (5 bases). Deletions cut 2 bases from V and 6 bases from J, with 11 bases between. The germline gives CDR1 MNHNY, CDR2 SVGAGI (reference sequence). This CDR3 is built from 14 residues. The CDR3 loop reads CASSYTVEGNEQFF. The CDR3 DNA reads TGTGCCAGCAGTTACACCGTTGAGGGCAATGAGCAGTTCTTC.

The chain uses TRBV30 and TRBJ2-5; D is unresolved. The CDR3 loop spans 14 amino acids. The germline V gene has CDR1 GTSNPN and CDR2 SVGIG (reference sequence). Trimming shortened V by 5 bases and J by 3 bases, and 16 bases separated the two germline ends. The CDR3 sequence is CAWVGWGDKETQYF. DNA for the CDR3: TGTGCCTGGGTGGGTTGGGGTGACAAAGAGACCCAGTACTTC.